This TCR beta chain was profiled in a study of blood T cell repertoires in COVID-19. Methods used by the authors: The authors estimated nucleated cell counts from reference gene primer amplification. Sequenced by immunoSEQ multiplex PCR; TCRdb stores in-frame clones only, minus some. That table supplies the V and J calls and clone size; D and trimming were determined from the DNA. The data hold approximately 240,000 clones, with 75% to 90% observed a single time. Deletions cut 4 bases from V and 8 bases from J, with 11 bases between. The CDR3 covers 12 residues. The germline CDR1 and CDR2 sequences are LGHDT and YNNKEL (reference sequence).

This sequence joins TRBV3-1 (or the pseudogene TRBV3-2) and TRBJ1-1; D is unclear. The TCR sequence derives from a woman aged 18 to 35 in a cohort exposed to, infected with or recovered from COVID-19 (not recorded which). The sequencing sample was made of PBMCs or T cells enriched from blood (not recorded which). CDR3 region: CASSPRGTEAFF. The CDR3, as DNA: TGTGCCAGCAGCCCGCGGGGTACAGAAGCTTTCTTT.